This T cell receptor (beta chain) was observed in a study of blood T cells in healthy people across ages. The CDR3 has 15 residues. The germline V gene encodes CDR1 MNHNY and CDR2 SVGAGI (reference sequence). J gave up 4 bases and V 2 bases, and 7 bases lay outside the gene matches. The use of a sample-barcoded 5' primer and a J-beta primer mix characterized a second PCR of 7 to 11 cycles. MiXCR was run by TCRdb on the 5' RACE reads, yielding one entry per CDR3 protein. The sample holds a few hundred thousand distinct CDR3 sequences, about 29% seen once. Study-level points and caveats: Underestimates were what the diversity estimates from one million T cells were considered to be. Roughly linear declines in TCR beta diversity per million T cells occurred with age.

Each individual donor underwent a draw of ten milliliters of peripheral blood. As for this clonotype: The antigen is undetermined.

The same data also went into a second study, on T cells of mothers and their children. That source adds: The overlap seen between related mothers and children slightly exceeded that of unrelated pairs, though not significantly.

The rearrangement joins TRBV6-6 to TRBJ2-5; 7 bases match TRBD2. The sequenced sample consisted of blood. The sequence derives from a boy aged 2-15 years in good health. As DNA, the CDR3 is TGTGCCAGCAGTTACGAGGCGGGGGTGGGAGAGACCCAGTACTTC. Translating gives CASSYEAGVGETQYF.